The sequence of this T cell receptor (beta chain) was determined in a study of cytomegalovirus exposure and HLA in healthy donors. V was clipped by 5 bases and J by 0 bases, with 11 bases between them. Germline lookup yields CDR1 ENHRY and CDR2 SYGVKD. The CDR3 is 15 residues long. PCR amplification relied on 60 Vbeta primers (plus 13 Jbeta primers). The method was immunoSEQ multiplex PCR; TCRdb's version includes in-frame clones alone and lacks a portion of them. The table includes 130,000 to 150,000 clones, 80% detected once. The V gene is TRBV10-3, the J gene TRBJ1-3, with D hard to call. Sequences were obtained from PBMCs. The sequence was obtained from a male donor in good health and CMV-seronegative. CDR3 amino acids: CAISREQNSGNTIYF. The CDR3 DNA is TGTGCCATCAGTCGTGAACAGAACTCTGGAAACACCATATATTTT.